The rows below give T cell receptor beta chains drawn from one sample of a study of T cells in Graves' hyperthyroidism and ophthalmopathy. Using its own MiXCR run on the multiplex PCR reads, TCRdb lists one record per CDR3 protein. The sample contains around 660,000 distinct CDR3 sequences, 40% to 55% of which appear only once. The source material was peripheral blood or thyroid tissue (not recorded which). The receptor set was obtained from an adult man with Graves' disease, either hyperthyroidism or ophthalmopathy (not recorded which). CDR3s include the opening cysteine and the closing phenylalanine or tryptophan. The D gene is left open where the match is weak. Rows may omit the clone size; those that give it use once, few, many or a size class.

NA | TRBJ2-7 | TRBD2 | 16 | TRBV11-2 | CASSQAIAGGPYEQYF | TGTGCCAGCAGCCAAGCTATAGCGGGAGGCCCCTACGAGCAGTACTTC
NA | TRBJ1-4 | NA | 15 | TRBV12-3/TRBV12-4 | CASGEWGQGGEKLFF | TGTGCCAGCGGGGAATGGGGCCAGGGAGGGGAAAAACTGTTTTTT
few | TRBJ1-1 | NA | 15 | TRBV7-7 | CASRVRGGTGTEAFF | TGTGCCAGCAGGGTCCGTGGGGGAACTGGCACTGAAGCTTTCTTT
many | TRBJ1-4 | NA | 15 | TRBV7-3 | CASSSTGKVGEKLFF | TGTGCCAGCAGCTCTACAGGGAAAGTAGGTGAAAAACTGTTTTTT
NA | TRBJ2-5 | TRBD1 | 16 | TRBV6-5 | CASSYLLTGGRETQYF | TGTGCCAGCAGTTACCTTCTGACAGGGGGGAGAGAGACCCAGTACTTC
many | TRBJ1-5 | NA | 15 | TRBV2 | CASSESGPGNQPQHF | TGTGCCAGCAGTGAGAGTGGGCCGGGCAATCAGCCCCAGCATTTT
NA | TRBJ1-4 | TRBD1 | 18 | TRBV11-2 | CASSPRRPGQRKLEKLFF | TGTGCCAGCAGCCCCCGAAGGCCGGGACAGCGGAAGCTGGAAAAACTGTTTTTT
few | TRBJ2-7 | NA | 15 | TRBV20-1 | CSARDLMGPSYEQYF | TGCAGTGCTAGAGATCTCATGGGTCCTTCCTACGAGCAGTACTTC
many | TRBJ1-5 | NA | 16 | TRBV15 | CATSPIPTDAYQPQHF | TGTGCCACCAGCCCCATCCCGACGGACGCTTATCAGCCCCAGCATTTT
NA | TRBJ1-6 | TRBD1 | 16 | TRBV7-9 | CASSPTSQGTHSPLHF | TGTGCCAGCAGTCCCACTTCACAGGGGACACATTCACCCCTCCACTTT
NA | TRBJ1-2 | NA | 14 | TRBV7-3 | CASSGSPGYYGYTF | TGTGCCAGCAGCGGATCCCCGGGCTACTATGGCTACACCTTC
NA | TRBJ1-3 | NA | 13 | TRBV6-6 | CASRQYSGNTIYF | TGTGCCAGCAGGCAATACTCTGGAAACACCATATATTTT
many | TRBJ1-6 | TRBD1 | 15 | TRBV11-2 | CASSPTGLANSPLHF | TGTGCCAGCAGCCCGACAGGGCTGGCTAATTCACCCCTCCACTTT
NA | TRBJ1-2 | TRBD1 | 13 | TRBV29-1 | CSAVDGTVYGYTF | TGCAGCGCCGTAGACGGGACAGTTTATGGCTACACCTTC
NA | TRBJ1-1 | NA | 13 | TRBV2 | CASKKDQGTEAFF | TGTGCCAGCAAGAAAGACCAGGGCACTGAAGCTTTCTTT
NA | TRBJ2-7 | NA | 12 | TRBV4-1 | CASSQPGYEQYF | TGCGCCAGCAGCCAACCCGGCTACGAGCAGTACTTC
NA | TRBJ1-1 | TRBD1 | 13 | TRBV29-1 | CSAEKGAVTEAFF | TGCAGCGCTGAGAAGGGGGCGGTCACTGAAGCTTTCTTT
few | TRBJ1-1 | NA | 12 | TRBV29-1 | CSVAGFGTEAFF | TGCAGCGTTGCAGGGTTTGGAACTGAAGCTTTCTTT
once | TRBJ2-7 | NA | 15 | TRBV19 | CASSLGASCYNEQYF | TGTGCCAGCAGCTTGGGCGCGAGCTGCTACAATGAGCAGTACTTC